The 14 T cell receptor beta chains below come from one sample, sequenced in a study of a mutant IDH1 vaccine in newly diagnosed glioma. Time point given: baseline, week 1 (first vaccination visit). The treatment is: pre-vaccination baseline after standard-of-care therapy. The data were produced by immunoSEQ multiplex PCR, yet TCRdb's version contains in-frame clones alone and is incomplete. The data hold about 63,000 clones, with around 88% observed a single time. Sequenced here: peripheral blood mononuclear cells (PBMCs), sampled from a glioma patient treated with radiotherapy, temozolomide or both. These receptors were taken from a young woman with glioma. Some clones in this sample may be carry-over from other donors' samples.

The chain couples TRBV27 to TRBJ2-2; D uncertain. Germline V gene data show CDR1 as MNHEY and CDR2 as SMNVEV (reference sequence). Trimming cost V 4 bases and J 2 bases, with 5 bases left between them. The CDR3 runs 13 residues. CDR3 sequence: CASSWINTGELFF. The CDR3 region has the DNA TGTGCCAGCAGTTGGATAAACACCGGGGAGCTGTTTTTT.

This chain joins TRBV29-1 and TRBJ1-1, with unresolved D. Germline V gene sequence: CDR1 SQVTM, CDR2 ANQGSEA. The V end was cut by 4 bases, the J end by 4 bases, with 10 bases between. This CDR3 contains 12 residues. CDR3 in DNA: TGCAGCGTTGTTCCGCTTCCCACTGAAGCTTTCTTT. Translation gives CSVVPLPTEAFF. Using reference TRBV29-1 and TRBJ1-1 for the parts outside the CDR3, the full variable domain is SAVISQKPSRDICQRGTSLTIQCQVDSQVTMMFWYRQQPGQSLTLIATANQGSEATYESGFVIDKFPISRPNLTFSTLTVSNMSPEDSSIYLCSVVPLPTEAFFGQGTRLTVV.

This chain connects TRBV6-1 to TRBJ2-1; a weak D match, TRBD2 (6 bases). Germline CDR1 and CDR2: MNHNS and SASEGT. V dropped 1 base and J dropped 15 bases, with 16 bases sitting between them. This CDR3 is built from 13 residues. The CDR3 nucleotides read TGTGCCAGCAGTGAAGTCTCTGCCGGGACTCCGTTCTTC. This encodes CASSEVSAGTPFF.

The rearrangement links TRBV29-1 to TRBJ1-1; D remains unclear. There are 14 residues in the CDR3. Germline assignment: CDR1 SQVTM and CDR2 ANQGSEA. The V end was cut by 2 bases, the J end by 1 base, with 11 bases between. The CDR3 DNA reads as TGCAGCGTTGAAACCAGACTAACGAACACTGAAGCTTTCTTT. Protein sequence: CSVETRLTNTEAFF.

CDR3 sequence: CSVEDGTQYF. CDR3 in DNA: TGCAGCGTTGAAGACGGGACCCAGTACTTC. This chain connects TRBV29-1 to TRBJ2-5; no clear D gene. V lost 0 bases and J 7 bases, leaving 3 bases between the germline ends. Germline assignment: CDR1 SQVTM and CDR2 ANQGSEA. The CDR3 has 10 amino acids.

V gene TRBV5-1 combines with J gene TRBJ1-1; unclear D gene. CDR3 length: 14 residues. The V and J ends lost 1 base and 2 bases respectively, with 9 bases between them. Germline CDR1 reads SGHRS; CDR2 reads YFSETQ. The CDR3 here is CASSLSSANTEAFF. The CDR3 region has the DNA TGCGCCAGCAGCTTGAGCAGCGCAAACACTGAAGCTTTCTTT.

The chain links TRBV27 to TRBJ2-1; 12 nucleotides agree with TRBD2. Germline V gene data show CDR1 as MNHEY and CDR2 as SMNVEV (reference sequence). The CDR3 is 16 amino acids. V lost 6 bases to trimming and J lost 4 bases; unmatched junction nucleotides: 7. The CDR3 DNA is TGTGCCAGCAGCCGACCTAGCGGGAGGGCATACAATGAGCAGTTCTTC. Protein product: CASSRPSGRAYNEQFF.

The V and J genes are TRBV29-1 and TRBJ1-2; D may be TRBD1 (5 bases). The CDR3 sequence is 12 residues long. The V gene's germline CDR1 is SQVTM and CDR2 ANQGSEA. Trimming took off 6 bases at V and 7 bases at J, with 15 bases between the two ends. Here the CDR3 DNA reads TGCAGCGTAGACTCAGGGCGGTCTGGCTACACCTTC. This codes for CSVDSGRSGYTF.

The rearrangement joins TRBV5-6 to TRBJ1-4; D is unresolved. CDR1 SGHDT and CDR2 YYEEEE come from the germline V gene. Trimming removed 2 bases at V and 0 bases at J, with 11 bases between. The CDR3 totals 16 residues. The CDR3 is CASSLITPATNEKLFF. CDR3 nucleotide sequence: TGTGCCAGCAGCTTAATAACACCTGCAACTAATGAAAAACTGTTTTTT.

The chain combines TRBV19 with TRBJ2-5, with 14 bases fitting TRBD2. The CDR3 loop spans 21 amino acids. Looked up from germline, CDR1 is LNHDA and CDR2 is SQIVND (reference sequence). V trimming: 6 bases; J trimming: 2 bases; junction bases outside the gene matches: 20. CDR3: CASSQPLSGTSGRGSQETQYF. The DNA for the CDR3 is TGTGCCAGTAGCCAGCCCCTTTCCGGGACTAGCGGGAGAGGTTCTCAAGAGACCCAGTACTTC. Complete variable domain (other parts from reference TRBV19 and TRBJ2-5): DGGITQSPKYLFRKEGQNVTLSCEQNLNHDAMYWYRQDPGQGLRLIYYSQIVNDFQKGDIAEGYSVSREKKESFPLTVTSAQKNPTAFYLCASSQPLSGTSGRGSQETQYFGPGTRLLVL.

The chain recombines TRBV6-5 with TRBJ2-7; a possible D gene is TRBD1 (5 bases). Germline assignment: CDR1 MNHEY and CDR2 SVGAGI. This CDR3 contains 11 residues. Trimming left V 8 bases short and J 6 bases short, with 11 bases between. The CDR3 DNA reads as TGTGCCAGCGGCCCAGGGTCCGAGCAGTACTTC. Its translation: CASGPGSEQYF.

The V call is TRBV6-5, the J call TRBJ1-2; D remains ambiguous. The germline V gene has CDR1 MNHEY and CDR2 SVGAGI. This CDR3 is 14 amino acids long. The V end lost 2 bases, the J end lost 3 bases, and 10 bases lay between the germline ends. Here the CDR3 DNA reads TGTGCCAGCAGTTACGGCCTGCGTGACTATGGCTACACCTTC. Protein: CASSYGLRDYGYTF.

The sample holds a few counts of this clone. The genes are TRBV6-1 and TRBJ1-2; D call uncertain. This CDR3 spans 14 amino acids. Trimming left V 0 bases short and J 2 bases short, with 7 bases between. Germline V gives CDR1 MNHNS, CDR2 SASEGT. The CDR3 nucleotides read TGTGCCAGCAGTGAAGCGGCCAGAAACTATGGCTACACCTTC. Translated: CASSEAARNYGYTF.

The chain is built from TRBV9 and TRBJ1-2; 8 bases map to TRBD1. V was pared by 4 bases and J by 8 bases, with 10 bases of the junction left unmatched. Per the germline V gene, CDR1 is SGDLS and CDR2 is YYNGEE. The CDR3 spans 14 residues. Here the CDR3 reads CASSPEGQAEGYTF. CDR3 nucleotide sequence: TGTGCCAGCAGCCCGGAGGGACAGGCTGAAGGCTACACCTTC.